The next 31 T cell receptor beta chains were all read from a single sample in a study of human T cells and chemical hapten exposure. Time point specified: patch test 2, 6 weeks after DPC sensitization. As to treatment: therapeutic diphenylcyclopropenone sensitization with weekly scalp DPC. MiXCR was run by TCRdb on the RACE reads, yielding one entry per CDR3 protein. The sample lists more than 85,000 distinct CDR3 sequences; 9.5% to 12% were seen once. The source material was whole blood, sampled in connection with sensitization to the hapten diphenylcyclopropenone (DPC). The receptor source for this set is a man aged 35 to 55 with alopecia areata. Some clones in this sample may be carry-over from other donors' samples.

The chain joins TRBV9 to TRBJ2-1, with 7 bases identical to TRBD2. Germline assignment: CDR1 SGDLS and CDR2 YYNGEE. The CDR3 totals 16 residues. Trimming took 0 bases from V and 5 from J; bases not matched to a gene: 8. As DNA, the CDR3 is TGTGCCAGCAGCGTAGGCCTAGCGGTAGACAACAATGAGCAGTTCTTC. This sequence encodes CASSVGLAVDNNEQFF.

This clonotype has at least ten counts. This chain uses TRBV18 with TRBJ2-7; 8 bases agree with TRBD1. After removal of 6 bases from V and 3 bases from J, the junction contained 10 bases not matched to a gene. CDR3 length equals 15 residues. Germline assignment: CDR1 KGHSH and CDR2 LQKENI. CDR3 region: CASSRSRGRSYEQYF. CDR3 in DNA: TGTGCCAGCTCGCGCTCCAGGGGGCGAAGCTACGAGCAGTACTTC.

This clonotype was seen more than once but under ten times. The V gene is TRBV6-5, the J gene TRBJ1-1; D remains ambiguous. Trimming stripped 3 bases from V and 1 base from J, with 6 bases between. The CDR3 is 13 amino acids. Germline CDR1 reads MNHEY; CDR2 reads SVGAGI. The CDR3, as DNA: TGTGCCAGCAGTTATTATGGGAACACTGAAGCTTTCTTT. It encodes CASSYYGNTEAFF.

The chain's CDR3 is CASQRGLNQETQYF. In nucleotides, the CDR3 is TGTGCCAGCCAAAGAGGGCTCAACCAAGAGACCCAGTACTTC. The V call is TRBV6-2 or TRBV6-3, the J call TRBJ2-5; D is possibly TRBD2 (5 bases). This CDR3 region has 14 residues. V was clipped by 8 bases and J by 0 bases, with 13 bases between them. From germline, CDR1 is MNHEY and CDR2 SVGEGT.

The chain links TRBV7-8 to TRBJ1-1; 7 bases align to TRBD1. CDR1 SGHVS and CDR2 FQNEAQ come from the germline V gene. This CDR3 contains 14 residues. Trimming at V came to 5 bases and at J to 4 bases, leaving 7 bases not matched to a gene. DNA of the CDR3: TGTGCCAGCAGCCAACTACAGGGGTTCACTGAAGCTTTCTTT. As protein: CASSQLQGFTEAFF.

The chain has TRBV30 and TRBJ1-2; 9 nucleotides line up with TRBD1. The CDR3 totals 14 residues. J was trimmed by 6 bases and V by 0 bases; bases with no gene match: 5. CDR1 GTSNPN and CDR2 SVGIG come from the germline V gene (reference sequence). The DNA for the CDR3 is TGTGCCTGGAGTGTACTGACAGGGGGTAATGGCTACACCTTC. Protein: CAWSVLTGGNGYTF.

This rearrangement joins TRBV5-1 to TRBJ1-4; no firm D call. Trimming stripped 2 bases from V and 2 bases from J, with 10 bases between. The CDR3 spans 15 residues. Germline loops: CDR1 SGHRS, CDR2 YFSETQ. The CDR3 DNA is TGCGCCAGCAGCTTACAAGTGGGGACTAATGAAAAACTGTTTTTT. Translated, it gives CASSLQVGTNEKLFF.

This clonotype turned up a few times. The chain links TRBV29-1 to TRBJ2-5; 14 bases are shared with TRBD2. With V trimmed by 1 base and J by 5 bases, 3 bases remained unmatched. This CDR3 has 15 amino acids. Germline CDR1 SQVTM, CDR2 ANQGSEA. CDR3 residues: CSVEGTSGRSETQYF. The CDR3 region has the DNA TGCAGCGTTGAAGGGACTAGCGGGAGGAGTGAGACCCAGTACTTC. The whole variable domain, filled in from reference TRBV29-1 and TRBJ2-5, reads SAVISQKPSRDICQRGTSLTIQCQVDSQVTMMFWYRQQPGQSLTLIATANQGSEATYESGFVIDKFPISRPNLTFSTLTVSNMSPEDSSIYLCSVEGTSGRSETQYFGPGTRLLVL.

This clonotype was counted between two and nine times. One junction end disagrees with the germline gene, perhaps due to a read error. The CDR3 protein is CASSLAGTSGPLRANVLTF. CDR3 in DNA: TGTGCCAGCAGCCTAGCCGGGACTAGCGGACCATTGAGGGCCAACGTCCTGACTTTC. The chain recombines TRBV7-2 with TRBJ2-6; TRBD2 agrees at 11 bases. The V gene's germline CDR1 is SGHTA and CDR2 FQGNSA. This CDR3 has 19 residues.

This clonotype was counted a few times. This rearrangement joins TRBV6-6 to TRBJ2-7; 9 positions match TRBD1. CDR1 and CDR2 from the germline V gene are MNHNY and SVGAGI (reference sequence). V dropped 0 bases and J dropped 4; count of bases not matched to a gene: 7. This CDR3 spans 16 amino acids. The CDR3: CASSYSYRGRIYEQYF. The CDR3 DNA sequence: TGTGCCAGCAGTTACTCGTACAGGGGGCGAATATACGAGCAGTACTTC.

In this sample, this clonotype turned up many times. The CDR3 carries no conserved terminal phenylalanine or tryptophan, so it likely arises from a read error. No DNA is shown, since the ends of the CDR3 on it are uncertain; the CDR3 is the one TCRdb lists. V usage is TRBV20-1 and J usage is TRBJ1-1; the table's D call TRBD1 went unverified against the DNA. The germline V gene encodes CDR1 DFQATT and CDR2 SNEGSKA (reference sequence). The CDR3 spans 12 residues, counting both ends. CDR3 residues: CSASDGAVSFSV.

The CDR3 DNA reads TGTGCCAGCAGTGACGATTTGGGTGTGCAGTACGTC. Translated: CASSDDLGVQYV. J is TRBJ2-7 and V is TRBV6-1; D not certain. This CDR3 contains 12 residues. Germline V CDR1 and CDR2: MNHNS, SASEGT. Deletions cut 3 bases from V and 9 bases from J, with 12 bases between.

This clonotype was recorded many times. The chain recombines TRBV6-1 with TRBJ1-1; no firm D call. Trimming shortened V by 7 bases and J by 6 bases, and 12 bases separated the two germline ends. The CDR3 is 12 residues long. The germline gives CDR1 MNHNS, CDR2 SASEGT. This CDR3 reads CASTTLIAEAFF. As DNA, the CDR3 is TGTGCCAGCACGACGTTAATAGCTGAAGCTTTCTTT.

J is TRBJ2-3 and V is TRBV6-2 or TRBV6-3; 10 bases line up with TRBD2. With 6 bases clipped from V and 3 bases from J, the junction kept 0 bases outside the gene matches. Germline CDR1 MNHEY, CDR2 SVGEGT. The CDR3 length is 13 residues. The CDR3, as DNA: TGTGCCAGCAGGGGACTAGCGACAGATACGCAGTATTTT. Translated: CASRGLATDTQYF.

The sample holds many counts of this clonotype. The gene calls are TRBV20-1 and TRBJ2-2; D not resolved. CDR1 is DFQATT, CDR2 SNEGSKA, per germline (reference sequence). The CDR3 is 14 amino acids. V was shortened by 0 bases and J by 1 base, with 6 bases between the two germline ends. CDR3 sequence reads: CSARDSWNTGELFF. For the CDR3, the DNA is TGCAGTGCTAGAGACAGCTGGAACACCGGGGAGCTGTTTTTT.

This clonotype showed up just a few times. The J gene is TRBJ2-3, the V gene TRBV6-6; weak D call: TRBD1 (5 bases). The CDR3 runs to 12 residues. In germline, CDR1 is MNHNY, CDR2 SVGAGI (reference sequence). Trimming removed 6 bases at V and 6 bases at J, with 10 bases between. In nucleotides, the CDR3 is TGTGCCAGCAGCTGGGGCTTGGATACGCAGTATTTT. It is translated as CASSWGLDTQYF.

The chain carries TRBV5-6 and TRBJ2-7; a possible D gene is TRBD1 (5 bases). Trimming cost V 0 bases and J 2 bases, with 9 bases left between them. CDR1 and CDR2 from the germline V gene are SGHDT and YYEEEE. The CDR3 runs to 14 residues. The CDR3 protein is CASSLGTGAYEQYV. The CDR3 DNA reads as TGTGCCAGCAGCTTGGGTACAGGAGCCTACGAGCAGTACGTC.

Ten or more counts support this clonotype. V and J are TRBV7-9 and TRBJ2-7; weak D call: TRBD2 (5 bases). Germline lookup yields CDR1 SEHNR and CDR2 FQNEAQ (reference sequence). The CDR3 contains 13 residues. Trimming pared 1 base from V and 7 bases from J, leaving 11 bases between. CDR3 region: CASSLGNRGEQYF. For the CDR3, the DNA is TGTGCCAGCAGCTTAGGTAACCGGGGAGAGCAGTACTTC.

This clonotype appeared a few times. The rearrangement links TRBV29-1 to TRBJ2-1, with TRBD1 as a possible D gene (6 bases). V shed 6 bases and J shed 5 bases, with 17 bases lying between them. The CDR3 is 14 residues long. Germline V lookup: CDR1 SQVTM, CDR2 ANQGSEA. CDR3 nucleotides: TGCAGCGTACAGGGAATGGGTTTCGACAATGAGCAGTTCTTC. It translates to CSVQGMGFDNEQFF.

V usage is TRBV6-2 or TRBV6-3 and J usage is TRBJ2-3; the match to TRBD1 covers 7 bases. CDR1 is MNHEY and CDR2 is SVGEGT in the germline V gene. The CDR3 length is 16 residues. V trimming: 6 bases; J trimming: 1 base; junction bases outside the gene matches: 10. The CDR3 region is CASRLLPQGGTDTQYF. The CDR3 region has the DNA TGTGCCAGCAGGCTACTCCCTCAGGGGGGCACAGATACGCAGTATTTT.

This clonotype was observed a few times. This chain links TRBV6-1 with TRBJ1-1; TRBD1 is a possible D gene (5 bases). The CDR3 totals 15 residues. CDR1 and CDR2 (germline): MNHNS, SASEGT. V lost 4 bases and J 0 bases, leaving 12 bases between the germline ends. The CDR3 here is CASSGGDSMNTEAFF. CDR3 nucleotides: TGTGCCAGCAGTGGGGGGGATTCAATGAACACTGAAGCTTTCTTT.

This clonotype was counted a few times. V is TRBV29-1 and J is TRBJ2-7; D is unresolved. V was shortened by 2 bases and J by 3 bases, with 5 bases between the two germline ends. CDR1 is SQVTM, CDR2 ANQGSEA, per germline. The CDR3 sequence is 11 residues long. CDR3: CSVENSYEQYF. The CDR3 bases are TGCAGCGTTGAAAACAGCTACGAGCAGTACTTC.

This clonotype was detected only a few times. V usage is TRBV6-6 and J usage is TRBJ1-4, with 7 bases identical to TRBD1. The CDR3 sequence is 13 residues long. Germline V gene data show CDR1 as MNHNY and CDR2 as SVGAGI (reference sequence). V was pared by 6 bases and J by 8 bases, with 6 bases of the junction left unmatched. This CDR3 is CASSQTGREKLFF. In DNA form, the CDR3 reads TGTGCCAGCAGCCAGACAGGGCGGGAAAAACTGTTTTTT.

This clonotype has only a few counts. The J gene is TRBJ2-3, the V gene TRBV7-2; 8 bases align to TRBD2. Trimming cost V 5 bases and J 2 bases; bases outside gene matches: 18. Germline values: CDR1 SGHTA, CDR2 FQGNSA. The CDR3 covers 19 residues. In DNA form, the CDR3 reads TGTGCCAGCAGCCCCGGAGGGGGACTAGTAAGGCGGTCCACAGATACGCAGTATTTT. Translated, it gives CASSPGGGLVRRSTDTQYF. Using reference TRBV7-2 and TRBJ2-3 for the parts outside the CDR3, the full variable domain is GAGVSQSPSNKVTEKGKDVELRCDPISGHTALYWYRQSLGQGLEFLIYFQGNSAPDKSGLPSDRFSAERTGGSVSTLTIQRTQQEDSAVYLCASSPGGGLVRRSTDTQYFGPGTRLTVL.

This clonotype showed up just a few times. The chain combines TRBV30 with TRBJ1-1, with D possibly TRBD1 on 5 matching bases. Trimming removed 3 bases at V and 4 bases at J, with 18 bases between. Germline loops: CDR1 GTSNPN, CDR2 SVGIG (reference sequence). The CDR3 is made up of 15 amino acids. CDR3 amino acids: CAWRFGSPGGTEAFF. The CDR3 DNA follows: TGTGCCTGGAGATTTGGGTCCCCCGGGGGCACTGAAGCTTTCTTT.

J is TRBJ2-1 and V is TRBV4-3; D is ambiguous. The CDR3 extends over 14 amino acids. Germline loops: CDR1 LGHNA, CDR2 YSLEER. V was clipped by 0 bases and J by 5 bases, with 8 bases between them. Written as DNA, the CDR3 is TGCGCCAGCAGCCAAGATTTCACGGACAATGAGCAGTTCTTC. It encodes CASSQDFTDNEQFF.

The CDR3 region has the DNA TGTGCCTCAGCAGTTACTTACGAGCAGTACTTC. The encoded protein is CASAVTYEQYF. The V gene is TRBV2, the J gene TRBJ2-7, with no clear D. Germline CDR1 is SNHLY and CDR2 is FYNNEI. The CDR3 contains 11 residues. The germline V and J ends were trimmed by 11 bases and 4 bases, with 12 bases remaining between them.

This clonotype has more than one count but fewer than ten. The chain carries TRBV28 and TRBJ2-3, with 7 bases fitting TRBD1. The CDR3 sequence is 13 residues long. V shed 11 bases and J 2 bases; nucleotides not matched to a gene: 7. CDR1 is MDHEN and CDR2 is SYDVKM in the germline V gene. DNA for the CDR3: TGTGCCTCGTTCGGACAGGACACAGATACGCAGTATTTT. Its translation is CASFGQDTDTQYF.

Ten or more counts support this clonotype. V gene TRBV14 combines with J gene TRBJ1-1; no definite D call. The CDR3 extends over 13 amino acids. From germline, CDR1 is SGHDN and CDR2 FVKESK. V lost 1 base to trimming and J lost 0 bases, with 3 bases between them. The CDR3 DNA reads TGTGCCAGCAGCCAAGGGATGAACACTGAAGCTTTCTTT. It yields the protein CASSQGMNTEAFF.

This clonotype has only a few counts. The V call is TRBV4-3, the J call TRBJ2-3; a possible D gene is TRBD1 (7 bases). V lost 5 bases to trimming and J lost 2 bases, with 14 bases between them. Germline CDR1 is LGHNA and CDR2 is YSLEER. There are 15 residues in the CDR3. CDR3 sequence: CASSSQGGVTDTQYF. The CDR3 nucleotides read TGCGCCAGCAGCTCGCAGGGGGGTGTCACAGATACGCAGTATTTT.

The V gene is TRBV7-8, the J gene TRBJ2-7; D ambiguous. V lost 9 bases to trimming and J lost 1 base, with 7 bases between them. Germline lookup yields CDR1 SGHVS and CDR2 FQNEAQ. The CDR3 loop spans 11 amino acids. This CDR3 is CASRSSYEQYF. The CDR3 DNA reads as TGTGCCAGTCGAAGTTCCTACGAGCAGTACTTC.